What follows are 25 T cell receptor beta chains derived from one specimen sequenced in a study of T cells in Graves' hyperthyroidism and ophthalmopathy. Template material for amplifying TCR beta CDR3 regions consisted of RNA transcripts. First-round RT-PCR with HTBI primers amplified the TCR CDR3 region. Using its own MiXCR run on the multiplex PCR reads, TCRdb lists one record per CDR3 protein. The sample records about 300,000 distinct CDR3 sequences, approximately 17% being singletons. Source material: blood. The source is a man between 25 and 39 years old with Graves' hyperthyroidism.

The rearrangement joins TRBV28 to TRBJ1-2; 8 bases line up with TRBD1. The CDR3 runs to 13 residues. CDR1 is MDHEN and CDR2 is SYDVKM in the germline V gene. Trimming took 5 bases from V and 6 from J; bases not matched to a gene: 5. CDR3 sequence reads: CASSRQGPHGYTF. DNA for the CDR3: TGTGCCAGCAGTCGACAGGGGCCCCATGGCTACACCTTC.

The V call is TRBV18, the J call TRBJ1-4, with D possibly being TRBD1 (5 bases). Looked up from germline, CDR1 is KGHSH and CDR2 is LQKENI. The CDR3 consists of 16 residues. The V gene lost 0 bases and the J gene lost 7 bases, with 15 bases spanning the gap. The CDR3 region has the DNA TGTGCCAGCTCACCACCGAACAGAGAGGGGTCTGAAAAACTGTTTTTT. Translating gives CASSPPNREGSEKLFF.

V gene TRBV28 combines with J gene TRBJ2-1; 9 bases agree with TRBD2. This CDR3 region has 15 residues. The germline V gene has CDR1 MDHEN and CDR2 SYDVKM. The ends lost 6 bases at V and 5 bases at J; junction bases unmatched: 8. The CDR3 protein is CASRTPGLADNEQFF. The CDR3 DNA reads as TGTGCCAGCAGGACTCCGGGACTAGCCGACAATGAGCAGTTCTTC.

In its sample, this clonotype was seen many times. The chain links TRBV11-1 to TRBJ2-7, with D possibly being TRBD1 or TRBD2 (5 bases each). Germline values: CDR1 SGHAT, CDR2 FQDESV (reference sequence). The CDR3 spans 14 residues. V lost 5 bases to trimming and J lost 2 bases, with 13 bases between them. The CDR3 DNA reads as TGTGCCAGCAGCCCCCGTCCGGGGCCCTACGAGCAGTACTTC. This sequence encodes CASSPRPGPYEQYF.

Ten or more counts support this clonotype. The V gene is TRBV5-1, the J gene TRBJ2-4; TRBD2 agrees at 9 bases. The CDR3 has 19 amino acids. Germline-derived CDR1 and CDR2 are SGHRS and YFSETQ. After removal of 4 bases from V and 1 base from J, the junction contained 15 bases not matched to a gene. The CDR3 here is CASSPGLAGVGTAKNIQYF. DNA of the CDR3: TGCGCCAGCAGCCCCGGGTTAGCGGGAGTCGGGACGGCCAAAAACATTCAGTACTTC.

In its sample, this clonotype was seen many times. The chain has TRBV14 and TRBJ2-3; 11 nucleotides line up with TRBD2. Germline V gene data show CDR1 as SGHDN and CDR2 as FVKESK. This CDR3 is built from 17 residues. V trimming: 3 bases; J trimming: 2 bases; junction bases outside the gene matches: 7. The CDR3 sequence is CASSHHRLAGYTDTQYF. The CDR3 DNA is TGTGCCAGCAGCCACCACCGACTAGCGGGATACACAGATACGCAGTATTTT.

This clonotype was seen only a few times. The chain recombines TRBV5-1 with TRBJ2-7; a possible D gene is TRBD2 (6 bases). The CDR3 loop spans 14 amino acids. Per the germline V gene, CDR1 is SGHRS and CDR2 is YFSETQ. V lost 0 bases and J lost 4, with 11 bases in between. Here the CDR3 DNA reads TGCGCCAGCAGCTTGGGATCTAGCGTTTACGAGCAGTACTTC. As protein: CASSLGSSVYEQYF.

Many counts were recorded for this clonotype. The gene calls are TRBV10-3 and TRBJ1-1, with D perhaps matching TRBD1 (6 bases). The CDR3 length is 15 residues. Trimming pared 2 bases from V and 3 bases from J, leaving 13 bases between. Germline V gene data show CDR1 as ENHRY and CDR2 as SYGVKD. CDR3 nucleotides: TGTGCCATCAGTGAGCGCCCGCCAGGGGACACTGAAGCTTTCTTT. Translating gives CAISERPPGDTEAFF.

The J gene is TRBJ2-2, the V gene TRBV4-1; 8 bases are shared with TRBD2. This CDR3 is 17 amino acids long. CDR1 MGHRA and CDR2 YSYEKL come from the germline V gene. Trimming removed 6 bases from V and 1 base from J; junction bases left unmatched: 10. This CDR3 is CASSLRGAGGNTGELFF. CDR3 DNA: TGCGCCAGCAGTCTTAGAGGGGCGGGGGGGAACACCGGGGAGCTGTTTTTT.

This clonotype occurred many times. CDR3: CASSVGIHSGNTIYF. The CDR3 DNA follows: TGTGCCAGCAGCGTTGGCATCCACTCTGGAAACACCATATATTTT. The chain is built from TRBV7-2 and TRBJ1-3; D is unresolved. The CDR3 is made up of 15 amino acids. Germline lookup yields CDR1 SGHTA and CDR2 FQGNSA. Between the trimmed V and J ends, which lost 5 bases and 0 bases, there was a span of 11 bases.

The CDR3 DNA follows: TGCGCCAGCAGCCGATACAGCGGGTTAAGCTCTGGGGCCAACGTCCTGACTTTC. As protein: CASSRYSGLSSGANVLTF. The chain uses TRBV5-1 and TRBJ2-6, with D possibly being TRBD2 (6 bases). This CDR3 spans 18 amino acids. Germline CDR1 and CDR2: SGHRS and YFSETQ. V was pared by 4 bases and J by 0 bases, with 17 bases between.

This clonotype was seen at least ten times. This chain joins TRBV6-2 or TRBV6-3 and TRBJ2-3; TRBD1 agrees at 7 bases. This CDR3 region has 16 residues. The germline V gene has CDR1 MNHEY and CDR2 SVGEGT. Unmatched junction bases numbered 3, after V lost 0 bases and J lost 0 bases. CDR3 coding DNA: TGTGCCAGCAGTTACTCGACAGGGTCTAGCACAGATACGCAGTATTTT. Its protein product is CASSYSTGSSTDTQYF.

Many counts were recorded for this clonotype. V gene TRBV20-1 combines with J gene TRBJ1-6; D gene ambiguous. Germline CDR1 reads DFQATT; CDR2 reads SNEGSKA (reference sequence). This CDR3 has 15 amino acids. Trimming took off 1 base at V and 4 bases at J, with 11 bases between the two ends. The CDR3 is CSARVRSTYNSPLHF. The CDR3 nucleotides are TGCAGTGCTAGAGTTCGAAGCACTTATAATTCACCCCTCCACTTT.

This clonotype was counted ten times or more. CDR3 in amino acids: CASSPRTSGARRETQYF. In DNA, the CDR3 is TGTGCCAGCAGCCCCCGGACTAGCGGGGCTCGGAGGGAGACCCAGTACTTC. The chain is built from TRBV3-1 and TRBJ2-5, with 12 bases that match TRBD2. CDR3 size: 17 residues. CDR1 is LGHDT and CDR2 is YNNKEL in the germline V gene (reference sequence). Trimming removed 4 bases from V and 5 bases from J; junction bases left unmatched: 11.

This clonotype came up many times. The genes are TRBV11-3 and TRBJ2-3; D is undetermined. This CDR3 spans 14 amino acids. V was shortened by 1 base and J by 6 bases, with 11 bases between the two germline ends. From germline, CDR1 is SGHNT and CDR2 YENEEA. Here the CDR3 DNA reads TGTGCCAGCAGCTTAGTAGAGTCCCGGGATACGCAGTATTTT. It is translated as CASSLVESRDTQYF.

Ten or more counts support this clonotype. The CDR3 DNA follows: TGTGCCATCAGTGAGTCAGGAAGAGCGGGAGGCCAGACCCAGTACTTC. It yields the protein CAISESGRAGGQTQYF. This chain links TRBV10-3 with TRBJ2-5, with TRBD2 identical over 9 bases. The germline gives CDR1 ENHRY, CDR2 SYGVKD. The V and J ends lost 0 bases and 6 bases, in that order; junction bases with no gene match: 8. The CDR3 loop spans 16 amino acids.

The table lists this clonotype with many counts. This chain uses TRBV5-1 with TRBJ2-3; a possible D gene is TRBD2 (6 bases). Between the trimmed V and J ends, which lost 7 bases and 4 bases, there was a span of 19 bases. The CDR3 has 15 amino acids. Germline V CDR1 and CDR2: SGHRS, YFSETQ. Written as DNA, the CDR3 is TGCGCCAGCTACTCGAACGGGAGAAGTGCAGATACGCAGTATTTT. This codes for CASYSNGRSADTQYF.

V usage is TRBV2 and J usage is TRBJ1-5; tentatively, D is TRBD1 (5 bases). The CDR3 has 16 residues. Germline CDR1 reads SNHLY; CDR2 reads FYNNEI. Trimming left V 6 bases short and J 10 bases short, with 25 bases between. This CDR3 is CASSGLPGQPRYPQHF. The CDR3 nucleotides read TGTGCCAGCAGCGGACTCCCGGGGCAGCCCCGATACCCCCAGCATTTT. The full variable domain, completed using reference TRBV2 and TRBJ1-5, is EPEVTQTPSHQVTQMGQEVILRCVPISNHLYFYWYRQILGQKVEFLVSFYNNEISEKSEIFDDQFSVERPDGSNFTLKIRSTKLEDSAMYFCASSGLPGQPRYPQHFGDGTRLSIL.

The chain uses TRBV5-4 and TRBJ2-2, with a tentative D call TRBD1 (5 bases). Germline CDR1 is SGHNT and CDR2 is YYREEE (reference sequence). V was pared by 4 bases and J by 6 bases, with 16 bases between. This CDR3 contains 15 residues. CDR3 sequence (DNA): TGTGCCAGCAGCAATGGGGCACTTATGGCCGGGGAGCTGTTTTTT. This translates into CASSNGALMAGELFF.

This clonotype was detected ten times or more. The chain joins TRBV5-1 to TRBJ1-1, with D tentatively TRBD1 (5 bases). V shed 0 bases and J shed 0 bases, with 15 bases lying between them. The V gene's germline CDR1 is SGHRS and CDR2 YFSETQ. The CDR3 runs 17 residues. CDR3 sequence reads: CASSLAKSRGMNTEAFF. Written as DNA, the CDR3 is TGCGCCAGCAGCTTGGCCAAAAGTAGGGGCATGAACACTGAAGCTTTCTTT. Using reference TRBV5-1 and TRBJ1-1 for the parts outside the CDR3, the full variable domain is KAGVTQTPRYLIKTRGQQVTLSCSPISGHRSVSWYQQTPGQGLQFLFEYFSETQRNKGNFPGRFSGRQFSNSRSEMNVSTLELGDSALYLCASSLAKSRGMNTEAFFGQGTRLTVV.

Ten or more counts support this clonotype. The chain combines TRBV11-2 with TRBJ2-7; 7 positions agree with TRBD1. The CDR3 loop spans 15 amino acids. The ends lost 5 bases at V and 3 bases at J; junction bases unmatched: 10. Germline assignment: CDR1 SGHAT and CDR2 FQNNGV. The CDR3 region has the DNA TGTGCCAGCAGCCTAGGGACAGCCCCGGGCTACGAGCAGTACTTC. This gives the protein CASSLGTAPGYEQYF.

This clonotype showed up just a few times. The rearrangement joins TRBV12-3 or TRBV12-4 to TRBJ1-5, with unresolved D. V gave up 6 bases and J gave up 0 bases, with 9 bases separating them. The CDR3 runs to 14 residues. The CDR3 DNA sequence: TGTGCCAGCAGAAGAGAGGGTAGCAATCAGCCCCAGCATTTT. It encodes CASRREGSNQPQHF.

The V call is TRBV3-1, the J call TRBJ2-7, with a possible D match to TRBD2 (5 bases). Trimming stripped 2 bases from V and 2 bases from J, with 19 bases between. The germline gives CDR1 LGHDT, CDR2 YNNKEL (reference sequence). CDR3 length equals 17 residues. For the CDR3, the DNA is TGTGCCAGCAGCCAACATACTCTCGGGAAGGACGCCTACGAGCAGTACTTC. As protein: CASSQHTLGKDAYEQYF.

V usage is TRBV12-3 or TRBV12-4 and J usage is TRBJ2-7; perhaps TRBD1 as D (7 bases). The V end lost 5 bases, the J end lost 0 bases, and 20 bases lay between the germline ends. The CDR3 is 17 residues long. CDR3 sequence reads: CASSPLRQGGYSYEQYF. Here the CDR3 DNA reads TGTGCCAGCAGTCCACTTCGACAGGGAGGTTACTCCTACGAGCAGTACTTC.

This clonotype was found a few times. J is TRBJ2-1 and V is TRBV20-1; 7 bases map to TRBD2. There are 17 residues in the CDR3. The ends lost 0 bases at V and 5 bases at J; junction bases unmatched: 13. Per germline, CDR1 DFQATT and CDR2 SNEGSKA (reference sequence). CDR3 residues: CSARDWGKAGTNNEQFF. As DNA, the CDR3 is TGCAGTGCTAGAGATTGGGGAAAAGCGGGGACGAACAATGAGCAGTTCTTC.